This T cell receptor beta chain was sequenced for a study of T cell responses to AZD1222 COVID-19 vaccine. Assay used: immunoSEQ multiplex PCR; TCRdb lists only in-frame clones, some missing. Among tens of thousands of clones listed, around 87% were seen once. This CDR3 is 19 amino acids long. J was trimmed by 6 bases and V by 0 bases; bases with no gene match: 14. Germline assignment: CDR1 SGHAT and CDR2 FQNNGV. The receptor's source is an adult in good health. The sequenced sample was peripheral blood, obtained on day 0 of MenACWY control vaccination. This sequence joins TRBV11-2 and TRBJ2-1; 10 positions agree with TRBD2. CDR3 sequence (DNA): TGTGCCAGCAGCTTAGAAGGTATCGGCCTAGCGGGAGCCTCCAATGAGCAGTTCTTC. Translating gives CASSLEGIGLAGASNEQFF. Using reference TRBV11-2 and TRBJ2-1 for the parts outside the CDR3, the full variable domain is EAGVAQSPRYKIIEKRQSVAFWCNPISGHATLYWYQQILGQGPKLLIQFQNNGVVDDSQLPKDRFSAERLKGVDSTLKIQPAKLEDSAVYLCASSLEGIGLAGASNEQFFGPGTRLTVL.